Each of the 28 T cell receptor beta chains below was sequenced from the same sample in a study of cytomegalovirus exposure and HLA in healthy donors. The PCR made use of 60 Vbeta and 13 Jbeta primers. Using immunoSEQ multiplex PCR, the repertoire was profiled, and TCRdb retains in-frame clones only, with some absent. The sample includes about 89,000 clones, around 59% of them seen just once. The sequencing sample was made of PBMCs. The receptors originated from a human donor in good health.

The V call is TRBV5-6, the J call TRBJ1-1; D remains unclear. Germline V gene data show CDR1 as SGHDT and CDR2 as YYEEEE. This CDR3 has 13 amino acids. The germline V and J ends were trimmed by 5 bases and 5 bases, with 13 bases remaining between them. For the CDR3, the DNA is TGTGCCAGCAGGTGGTCGTTGGCAACTGAAGCTTTCTTT. This gives the protein CASRWSLATEAFF. The full variable domain, with the rest looked up from reference TRBV5-6 and TRBJ1-1, is DAGVTQSPTHLIKTRGQQVTLRCSPKSGHDTVSWYQQALGQGPQFIFQYYEEEERQRGNFPDRFSGHQFPNYSSELNVNALLLGDSALYLCASRWSLATEAFFGQGTRLTVV.

This clone was seen only a few times. This sequence joins TRBV10-3 and TRBJ2-3, with D possibly being TRBD2 (5 bases). Trimming took 4 bases from V and 8 from J, leaving 16 bases between them. Germline V gene lookup returns CDR1 ENHRY and CDR2 SYGVKD. There are 14 residues in the CDR3. This CDR3 reads CAISGGGGTATQYF. The CDR3, as DNA: TGTGCCATCAGTGGAGGCGGAGGAACGGCTACGCAGTATTTT.

This clone was observed a handful of times. This rearrangement joins TRBV5-6 to TRBJ1-1, with TRBD1 identical over 9 bases. Germline CDR1 is SGHDT and CDR2 is YYEEEE. With V trimmed by 1 base and J by 4 bases, 2 bases remained unmatched. The CDR3 spans 14 residues. CDR3 nucleotides: TGTGCCAGCAGCTTGACACAGGGGGCCACTGAAGCTTTCTTT. As protein: CASSLTQGATEAFF.

The rearrangement uses TRBV4-1 and TRBJ1-5; D gene ambiguous. The length of the CDR3 is 16 residues. Per the germline V gene, CDR1 is MGHRA and CDR2 is YSYEKL. V was trimmed by 1 base and J by 2 bases, leaving 12 bases between them. Here the CDR3 DNA reads TGCGCCAGCAGCCAAGCAGGACTAGGTGGCAATCAGCCCCAGCATTTT. Translated, it gives CASSQAGLGGNQPQHF.

This clone appeared a few times. The chain links TRBV11-3 to TRBJ2-1; D ambiguous. Trimming removed 0 bases at V and 5 bases at J, with 2 bases between. Germline CDR1 SGHNT, CDR2 YENEEA. This CDR3 is 12 amino acids long. In DNA, the CDR3 is TGTGCCAGCAGCTTAGACAACAATGAGCAGTTCTTC. Residues: CASSLDNNEQFF.

V usage is TRBV29-1 and J usage is TRBJ1-2; TRBD1 matches 9 bases. Germline-derived CDR1 and CDR2 are SQVTM and ANQGSEA. The CDR3 spans 13 residues. The ends lost 2 bases at V and 8 bases at J; junction bases unmatched: 6. The CDR3 DNA sequence: TGCAGCGTTGAACCCCGGACAGGGGAGGGCTACACCTTC. It yields the protein CSVEPRTGEGYTF.

This rearrangement joins TRBV4-3 to TRBJ1-1; possibly TRBD1 for D (6 bases). This CDR3 has 15 residues. Trimming pared 1 base from V and 5 bases from J, leaving 14 bases between. Germline V gene lookup returns CDR1 LGHNA and CDR2 YSLEER. This CDR3 reads CASSQGGGRETEAFF. CDR3 DNA: TGCGCCAGCAGCCAAGGAGGGGGACGGGAAACTGAAGCTTTCTTT.

V usage is TRBV14 and J usage is TRBJ1-6, with TRBD1 matching over 10 bases. The germline CDR1 and CDR2 sequences are SGHDN and FVKESK. V shed 5 bases and J 7 bases; nucleotides not matched to a gene: 5. The CDR3 runs 15 residues. CDR3 amino acids: CASSGRTGGNSPLHF. The CDR3 region has the DNA TGTGCCAGCAGCGGTCGGACAGGGGGAAATTCACCCCTCCACTTT.

The chain is built from TRBV25-1 and TRBJ2-1; TRBD2 matches 9 bases. V dropped 2 bases and J dropped 0; count of bases not matched to a gene: 8. The CDR3 has 18 residues. The germline V gene has CDR1 MGHDK and CDR2 SYGVNS. CDR3 nucleotide sequence: TGTGCCAGCAGTGAACTAGCGGGGTTTCCTAGCTCCTACAATGAGCAGTTCTTC. Its translation is CASSELAGFPSSYNEQFF.

The gene calls are TRBV11-2 and TRBJ1-4; 7 nucleotides line up with TRBD1. This CDR3 comprises 16 residues. J was trimmed by 4 bases and V by 1 base; bases with no gene match: 6. Looked up from germline, CDR1 is SGHAT and CDR2 is FQNNGV. CDR3 loop: CASSLVGQVNNEKLFF. CDR3 in DNA: TGTGCCAGCAGCTTAGTAGGACAGGTTAATAATGAAAAACTGTTTTTT.

The chain carries TRBV14 and TRBJ2-3; perhaps TRBD1 as D (6 bases). V was cut by 4 bases and J by 4 bases, with 12 bases left in between. There are 14 residues in the CDR3. Germline assignment: CDR1 SGHDN and CDR2 FVKESK. CDR3 coding DNA: TGTGCCAGCAGCCTCGGGACATCAGCAGATACGCAGTATTTT. Translation gives CASSLGTSADTQYF.

The genes are TRBV30 and TRBJ1-3; TRBD1 is a possible D gene (5 bases). V was pared by 0 bases and J by 3 bases, with 9 bases between. Germline V CDR1 and CDR2: GTSNPN, SVGIG (reference sequence). The CDR3 covers 14 residues. CDR3 region: CAWSVGLSGNTIYF. The CDR3 nucleotides are TGTGCCTGGAGTGTGGGACTGAGTGGAAACACCATATATTTT.

V usage is TRBV28 and J usage is TRBJ2-2, with D possibly matching TRBD2 (7 bases). V lost 5 bases and J 0 bases, leaving 22 bases between the germline ends. Germline CDR1 MDHEN, CDR2 SYDVKM. The CDR3 has 19 amino acids. CDR3 nucleotide sequence: TGTGCCAGCAGTACCAACTCCAGGGGAGGGGTGGCGAACACCGGGGAGCTGTTTTTT. Translation: CASSTNSRGGVANTGELFF.

This chain links TRBV7-9 with TRBJ2-2, with no clear D. The V end lost 0 bases, the J end lost 8 bases, and 4 bases lay between the germline ends. The CDR3 spans 12 residues. Per germline, CDR1 SEHNR and CDR2 FQNEAQ (reference sequence). The CDR3 DNA reads as TGTGCCAGCAGCTTAGCGGAGGGGGAGCTGTTTTTT. Protein sequence: CASSLAEGELFF.

The genes are TRBV4-3 and TRBJ2-7; 12 nucleotides align to TRBD2. The V gene end was trimmed by 0 bases and the J gene end by 8 bases; junction bases not matched to a gene: 5. Looked up from germline, CDR1 is LGHNA and CDR2 is YSLEER. This CDR3 is built from 15 residues. CDR3 nucleotides: TGCGCCAGCAGCCAAGATCTAGCGGGGGGGCGGAAGCAGTACTTC. Translating gives CASSQDLAGGRKQYF.

The chain carries TRBV5-1 and TRBJ1-1; TRBD1 aligns across 8 bases. CDR3 size: 16 residues. Germline CDR1 reads SGHRS; CDR2 reads YFSETQ. V lost 1 base and J lost 1; bases outside the gene matches: 6. The CDR3, as DNA: TGCGCCAGCAGCTTGATTCAGACAGGGGAGAACACTGAAGCTTTCTTT. This gives the protein CASSLIQTGENTEAFF.

This chain uses TRBV5-6 with TRBJ1-5; D is possibly TRBD1 (5 bases). Trimming took 0 bases from V and 0 from J, leaving 10 bases between them. Per the germline V gene, CDR1 is SGHDT and CDR2 is YYEEEE. There are 16 residues in the CDR3. The CDR3: CASSLEGPYSNQPQHF. The CDR3 DNA sequence: TGTGCCAGCAGCTTGGAGGGGCCTTATAGCAATCAGCCCCAGCATTTT.

The rearrangement links TRBV4-1 to TRBJ1-5; D perhaps matches TRBD1 (6 bases). This CDR3 has 16 amino acids. CDR1 is MGHRA and CDR2 is YSYEKL in the germline V gene. V was pared by 6 bases and J by 0 bases, with 15 bases between. The CDR3 coding sequence is TGCGCCAGCAGTCGAACCAGGGGAGATAGCAATCAGCCCCAGCATTTT. It encodes CASSRTRGDSNQPQHF.

The V gene is TRBV18, the J gene TRBJ1-5; D is unresolved. The CDR3 has 15 amino acids. V was clipped by 3 bases and J by 6 bases, with 15 bases between them. Per the germline V gene, CDR1 is KGHSH and CDR2 is LQKENI. Here the CDR3 reads CASSPFFGEGQPQHF. As DNA, the CDR3 is TGTGCCAGCTCACCGTTCTTCGGGGAAGGTCAGCCCCAGCATTTT.

This clone was counted between two and nine times. The rearrangement joins TRBV5-6 to TRBJ2-7, with 7 bases matching TRBD2. CDR1 SGHDT and CDR2 YYEEEE come from the germline V gene. The CDR3 totals 13 residues. V gave up 3 bases and J gave up 5 bases; unmatched junction bases: 5. Here the CDR3 DNA reads TGTGCCAGCAGCTCGGGACTAAACCACGAGCAGTACTTC. The encoded protein is CASSSGLNHEQYF.

This clone appeared a few times. The chain has TRBV5-1 and TRBJ2-7; 8 nucleotides align to TRBD1. Germline V gene lookup returns CDR1 SGHRS and CDR2 YFSETQ. CDR3 length equals 13 residues. Unmatched junction bases numbered 4, after V lost 1 base and J lost 7 bases. The CDR3 here is CASSLQGAREQYF. The CDR3 DNA reads TGCGCCAGCAGCTTGCAGGGGGCGCGAGAGCAGTACTTC.

This chain connects TRBV6-4 to TRBJ2-2; D might be TRBD2 (6 bases). CDR1 is MRHNA and CDR2 is SNTAGT in the germline V gene. Trimming shortened V by 0 bases and J by 4 bases, and 18 bases separated the two germline ends. This CDR3 has 18 amino acids. The DNA of the CDR3 is TGTGCCAGCAGTGACTCGGAGGGACCGGGAAGAAGCACCGGGGAGCTGTTTTTT. The encoded protein is CASSDSEGPGRSTGELFF.

This chain links TRBV9 with TRBJ2-2; 8 bases align to TRBD2. V trimming: 4 bases; J trimming: 10 bases; junction bases outside the gene matches: 12. The CDR3 has 15 residues. Per the germline V gene, CDR1 is SGDLS and CDR2 is YYNGEE. CDR3: CASSSTTGLAQELFF. The CDR3 DNA is TGTGCCAGCAGCTCCACCACTGGACTAGCACAGGAGCTGTTTTTT.

The rearrangement uses TRBV15 and TRBJ2-5; D possibly corresponds to TRBD2 (5 bases). Germline lookup yields CDR1 LNHNV and CDR2 YYDKDF (reference sequence). The CDR3 covers 14 residues. V gave up 1 base and J gave up 3 bases, with 9 bases separating them. The chain's CDR3 is CATSRGLAEETQYF. CDR3 DNA: TGTGCCACCAGCAGAGGTCTAGCCGAAGAGACCCAGTACTTC.

This clone appeared a single time. The J gene is TRBJ2-7, the V gene TRBV5-1; unclear D gene. The CDR3 sequence is 14 residues long. Looked up from germline, CDR1 is SGHRS and CDR2 is YFSETQ. V was cut by 4 bases and J by 3 bases, with 14 bases left in between. Here the CDR3 reads CASSQLPGVYEQYF. CDR3 DNA sequence: TGCGCCAGCAGCCAATTACCAGGTGTCTACGAGCAGTACTTC.

This clone was counted only a few times. The chain carries TRBV5-4 and TRBJ2-1, with 9 bases that match TRBD1. CDR1 is SGHNT, CDR2 YYREEE, per germline (reference sequence). This CDR3 has 15 residues. Losses at the gene ends were 4 bases for V and 6 bases for J; bases not matched to a gene: 8. The CDR3 loop reads CASSPDRGFINEQFF. The CDR3 region has the DNA TGTGCCAGCAGCCCCGACAGGGGGTTTATCAATGAGCAGTTCTTC.

The chain has TRBV10-3 and TRBJ1-1, with 9 bases identical to TRBD1. This CDR3 region has 17 residues. Germline V CDR1 and CDR2: ENHRY, SYGVKD. V lost 7 bases and J lost 1; bases outside the gene matches: 13. This chain's CDR3 is CAIMGSGQGGPNTEAFF. The CDR3 DNA reads TGTGCCATCATGGGGTCGGGACAGGGTGGACCGAACACTGAAGCTTTCTTT.

The CDR3 nucleotides are TGTGCCACCAGCAGAGATAACCGGGGGGCCGATCAGCCCCAGCATTTT. Protein product: CATSRDNRGADQPQHF. This chain uses TRBV15 with TRBJ1-5, with D tentatively TRBD1 (6 bases). The CDR3 extends over 16 amino acids. Germline CDR1 LNHNV, CDR2 YYDKDF (reference sequence). V gave up 0 bases and J gave up 5 bases, with 14 bases separating them.